What follows is one T cell receptor (beta chain) and its context. Its binding antigen is unknown. No qualities accompany the bases; no much larger clone lies one base away. These data come from a study of blood T cell repertoires in COVID-19 (dated by TCRdb to about 2020). With respect to the entire study: Samples from collaborators originated in the United States, Italy and Spain and spanned both the acute and convalescent phases of COVID-19. The material from the prospective study consisted of cDNA or gDNA derived from T cells, B-cell-depleted T cells, or PBMCs. Deeply sampled blood TCRbeta repertoires from subjects exposed to, actively infected with, or recovered from COVID-19 were included in the dataset. The repertoires were made available in a free public database intended to serve as a resource for research on the immune response to SARS-CoV-2. Sample metadata almost always included a de-identified subject ID, COVID-19 status, age in years and sex. HLA class I and class II types, where available, came from metadata supplied by the sample provider rather than from assay-based typing. The samples were drawn from the first 160 participants of the ongoing ImmuneRACE study and from 950 to 1,500 subjects provided by 6 global collaborators.

The immunoSEQ Assay, a bias-controlled multiplex PCR, was used to amplify TCRbeta CDR3 regions from genomic DNA. In the original analysis: The number of nucleated cells in each sample was estimated from the amplification of reference gene primers within the assay. To quantify the absolute abundance of each unique TCRbeta CDR3 rearrangement, sequence reads were collapsed and filtered. For each sample, productive Simpson clonality was calculated as the square root of Simpson's diversity index over productive rearrangements. As stored in TCRdb, this immuneACCESS dataset retains in-frame rearrangements with V and J assigned. A fraction of the clones does not appear; measured against another copy, unresolved V genes explain less than half of the discrepancy, and the remainder lacks a known reason. The V and J calls and clone size are taken from that table; D and trimming were inferred from the DNA. The sample table shows under 150,000 clones, and 90% are seen once. The ten biggest clones cover 1.8% of the sample.

The cysteine opens and the phenylalanine closes a CDR3 of 15 amino acids. Of all the DNA, just the CDR3 is kept, 45 bases in frame from base 1. CDR1 and CDR2 are read off the germline V gene as SGHVS and FNYEAQ. The germline ends are 18 bases apart after V is trimmed by 6 bases and J by 4 bases. What the study reported, not specific to this receptor: The amount of clinical and demographic metadata varied by source and participant and was provided uncurated.

Whole blood was collected in K2EDTA tubes by collaborating institutions according to the institutions' own protocols. For TCRbeta analysis, collaborators shipped samples as frozen whole blood, isolated PBMCs, or DNA extracted from either of those sample types. Here the chain combines TRBV7-6 and TRBJ2-5; TRBD2 could be the D gene, as 7 bases match. The sequencing input was peripheral blood. This receptor was taken from a human donor with active COVID-19. The donor label of this sample is uncertain. The DNA sequence is given as TGTGCCAGCAGAGCGGGGACAACCATGGGAGAGACCCAGTACTTC. Protein translation: CASRAGTTMGETQYF.